Listed below are T cell receptor beta chains from one sample, sequenced in a study of cytomegalovirus exposure and HLA in healthy donors. TCRdb's copy holds only in-frame clones and misses some; the assay was immunoSEQ multiplex PCR. This sample's table reports some 130,000 clones. Material for sequencing was PBMCs. Receptors originate from a woman aged 60 to 75 in good health and CMV-seronegative. The CDR3 runs from the conserved cysteine through the conserved F or W. The order of the fields is D gene, V gene, J gene, CDR3 DNA, CDR3 protein. The D gene is left open where the match is weak.

-	TRBV10-2	TRBJ2-5	TGCGCCAGCAGTGAGACGGGTAGGGAGACCCAGTACTTC	CASSETGRETQYF
-	TRBV2	TRBJ2-5	TGTGCCAGCAGTGAAGGTCGAGGTTGGGAGACCCAGTACTTC	CASSEGRGWETQYF
-	TRBV15	TRBJ1-3	TGTGCCACCAGCAGAGTCAGGGGCTCTGGAAACACCATATATTTT	CATSRVRGSGNTIYF
-	TRBV5-4	TRBJ2-1	TGTGCCAGCAGCTTGGTAGGGGGGGTTAACAATGAGCAGTTCTTC	CASSLVGGVNNEQFF
TRBD2	TRBV10-3	TRBJ2-7	TGTGCCACCAAGACTAGCCCCTACGAGCAGTACTTC	CATKTSPYEQYF
TRBD1	TRBV2	TRBJ1-4	TGTGCCAGCAGCGGGACAGGGGTAGCTAATGAAAAACTGTTTTTT	CASSGTGVANEKLFF
-	TRBV9	TRBJ1-2	TGTGCCAGCAGCGTCCAGACAAGTAACTATGGCTACACCTTC	CASSVQTSNYGYTF
TRBD2	TRBV4-2	TRBJ2-1	TGTGCCAGCAGCCAAGGGGCTAGCGGGGCCTACAATGAGCAGTTCTTC	CASSQGASGAYNEQFF
TRBD1	TRBV6-5	TRBJ1-5	TGTGCCAGCAGGGGACAGGGGAATCAGCCCCAGCATTTT	CASRGQGNQPQHF
-	TRBV11-1	TRBJ1-3	TGTGCCAGCAGCTCCGCCGACATCGGAAACACCATATATTTT	CASSSADIGNTIYF
TRBD1	TRBV30	TRBJ1-1	TGTGCCTGGAGGCTAGGACAGGGAGGAGAAGCTTTCTTT	CAWRLGQGGEAFF
-	TRBV28	TRBJ1-5	TGTGCCAGTTTAACAGGGCCCGGCAATCAGCCCCAGCATTTT	CASLTGPGNQPQHF
TRBD2	TRBV5-1	TRBJ2-7	TGCGCCAGCAGCTTGGGGGTCGGGGGGTTCGAGCAGTACTTC	CASSLGVGGFEQYF
TRBD1	TRBV7-7	TRBJ2-2	TGTGCTAGCAGCTCTGTTCCGGGACAGGGGGACACCGGGGAGCTGTTTTTT	CASSSVPGQGDTGELFF
TRBD1	TRBV7-2	TRBJ1-2	TGTGCCAGCAGCCCTCGACAGGGAATGTTGTATGGCTACACCTTC	CASSPRQGMLYGYTF
-	TRBV11-2	TRBJ2-5	TGTGCCAGCAGCTTAGATCGCGGGACAGCAAGAGAGACCCAGTACTTC	CASSLDRGTARETQYF
TRBD2	TRBV6-5	TRBJ2-1	TGTGCCAGCAGTTACTCGAAGGGGCCTAGCGGAGAGCAGTTCTTC	CASSYSKGPSGEQFF
-	TRBV5-1	TRBJ1-4	TGCGCCAGCAGCTTGGGGGGGGGAGATGAAAAACTGTTTTTT	CASSLGGGDEKLFF
-	TRBV18	TRBJ1-4	TGTGCCAGCTCCTACAGGGAGAATGAAAAACTGTTTTTT	CASSYRENEKLFF
-	TRBV5-1	TRBJ2-6	TGCGCCAGCAGAATTATCCCTGGGGCCAACGTCCTGACTTTC	CASRIIPGANVLTF
-	TRBV6-1	TRBJ1-4	TGTGCCAGCAGTGCTACTAGTAACCCTAATGAAAAACTGTTTTTT	CASSATSNPNEKLFF
-	TRBV2	TRBJ1-6	TGTGCCAGCTCTGCGGGGATCCTAACCCCTACAAATAATTCACCCCTCCACTTT	CASSAGILTPTNNSPLHF
-	TRBV2	TRBJ1-4	TGTGCCAGCACCGGACAGAGCACTGCAACTAATGAAAAACTGTTTTTT	CASTGQSTATNEKLFF
TRBD2	TRBV28	TRBJ2-5	TGTGCCAGCGTACCACTCTCGACTAGCGGGAGGGCGGGAGAGACCCAGTACTTC	CASVPLSTSGRAGETQYF
-	TRBV5-8	TRBJ1-2	TGTGCCAGCAGCTTGCCAGGGGCTAACTATGGCTACACCTTC	CASSLPGANYGYTF
-	TRBV5-7	TRBJ1-6	TGTGCCAGCAGCTCGCCATTCGGTAGCTCCTATAATTCACCCCTCCACTTT	CASSSPFGSSYNSPLHF
TRBD2	TRBV7-3	TRBJ2-5	TGTGCCAGCAGCTGGCGGGAGGGAGCAGAGACCCAGTACTTC	CASSWREGAETQYF
-	TRBV13	TRBJ2-1	TGTGCCAGCAGCTTAGGTTTTGGGGACAAATTCTACAATGAGCAGTTCTTC	CASSLGFGDKFYNEQFF
-	TRBV18	TRBJ2-7	TGTGCCAGCTCACCTCCCGGTAGCTCCTACGAGCAGTACTTC	CASSPPGSSYEQYF
-	TRBV12-5	TRBJ1-2	TGTGCTAGTGCCCGCACTCATGGTGGCTACACCTTC	CASARTHGGYTF
-	TRBV5-6	TRBJ2-2	TGTGCCAGCAGCTTGGGGGTGGGTGGGGGCCCAACGAACACCGGGGAGCTGTTTTTT	CASSLGVGGGPTNTGELFF
-	TRBV12-5	TRBJ2-1	TGTGCTAGTGGTTTCGCGGGTAACAATGAGCAGTTCTTC	CASGFAGNNEQFF
TRBD2	TRBV28	TRBJ2-3	TGTGCCAGCAGTTTACGGGGGGGCTACACAGATACGCAGTATTTT	CASSLRGGYTDTQYF
-	TRBV27	TRBJ1-1	TGTGCCAGCAGTTCTTTAGCGATTGGATCGGCTTTCTTT	CASSSLAIGSAFF
-	TRBV10-1	TRBJ2-7	TGCGCCAGCAGTGAGACTTCAGGTGGCGAGCAGTACTTC	CASSETSGGEQYF
-	TRBV28	TRBJ2-1	TGTGCCAGCAGACTTAAGGGAGTGCGCCGCTCCTACAATGAGCAGTTCTTC	CASRLKGVRRSYNEQFF
TRBD2	TRBV7-8	TRBJ2-5	TGTGCCAGCAGCTTAGGTGGGGCTAGCGGGGGGGCCGAGACCCAGTACTTC	CASSLGGASGGAETQYF
TRBD1	TRBV10-3	TRBJ1-1	TGTGCCATCACTGAGGACAGGGGGCTTGAAGCTTTCTTT	CAITEDRGLEAFF
TRBD1	TRBV5-1	TRBJ1-2	TGCGCCAGCAGCTGGGCCGACAGGGGCAACTATGGCTACACCTTC	CASSWADRGNYGYTF
TRBD1	TRBV28	TRBJ2-2	TGTGCCCGCCGGGACAGGAACACCGGGGAGCTGTTTTTT	CARRDRNTGELFF
TRBD1	TRBV5-1	TRBJ2-6	TGCGCCAGCAGCCCGGGACAGACCTCTGGGGCCAACGTCCTGACTTTC	CASSPGQTSGANVLTF
TRBD2	TRBV5-1	TRBJ2-1	TGCGCCAGCAAACCCAGGGTGGGTAGCGGGGGGACTTACAATGAGCAGTTCTTC	CASKPRVGSGGTYNEQFF
-	TRBV11-2	TRBJ1-3	TGTGCCAGCAGCTATAGTCGGGGGGCGAAGAGTGGCACCATATATTTT	CASSYSRGAKSGTIYF
-	TRBV5-4	TRBJ1-1	TGTGCCAGCAGCTTGTTTCACAGGGCGAACACTGAAGCTTTCTTT	CASSLFHRANTEAFF
TRBD2	TRBV2	TRBJ2-7	TGTGCCAGCAGGCAGGCTAGCGGGAGATTGTCCTACGAGCAGTACTTC	CASRQASGRLSYEQYF
TRBD1	TRBV27	TRBJ1-2	TGTGCCAGCAGTTCCCTACGACAGGGGAGAGCGGCTAACTATGGCTACACCTTC	CASSSLRQGRAANYGYTF
TRBD2	TRBV6-5	TRBJ2-7	TGTGCCAGCAGCACTAGCGCCAAGAGTTCCTACGAGCAGTACTTC	CASSTSAKSSYEQYF
TRBD1	TRBV7-2	TRBJ1-1	TGTGCCAGCAGCCGTGACAGGGGTAACCCTGAAGCTTTCTTT	CASSRDRGNPEAFF